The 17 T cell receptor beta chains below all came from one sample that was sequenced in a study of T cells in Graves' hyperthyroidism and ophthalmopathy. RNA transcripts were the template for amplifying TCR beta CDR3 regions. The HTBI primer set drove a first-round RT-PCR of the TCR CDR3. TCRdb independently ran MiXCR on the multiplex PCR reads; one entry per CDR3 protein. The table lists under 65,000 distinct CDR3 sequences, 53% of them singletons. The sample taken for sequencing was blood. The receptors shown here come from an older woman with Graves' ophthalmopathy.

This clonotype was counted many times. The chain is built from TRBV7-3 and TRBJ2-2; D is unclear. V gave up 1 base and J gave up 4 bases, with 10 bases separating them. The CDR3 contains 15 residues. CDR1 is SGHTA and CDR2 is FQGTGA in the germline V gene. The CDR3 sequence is CASSLKGSSTGELFF. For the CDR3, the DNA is TGTGCCAGCAGCTTAAAGGGTAGTAGCACCGGGGAGCTGTTTTTT. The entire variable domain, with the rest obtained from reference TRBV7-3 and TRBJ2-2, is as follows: GAGVSQTPSNKVTEKGKYVELRCDPISGHTALYWYRQSLGQGPEFLIYFQGTGAADDSGLPNDRFFAVRPEGSVSTLKIQRTERGDSAVYLCASSLKGSSTGELFFGEGSRLTVL.

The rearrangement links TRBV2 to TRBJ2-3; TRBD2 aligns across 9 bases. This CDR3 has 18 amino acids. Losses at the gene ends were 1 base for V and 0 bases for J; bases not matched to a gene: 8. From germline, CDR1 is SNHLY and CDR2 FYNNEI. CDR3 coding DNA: TGTGCCAGCAGTGAAGAGGCTAGCGGGGTCTATAGCACAGATACGCAGTATTTT. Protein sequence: CASSEEASGVYSTDTQYF.

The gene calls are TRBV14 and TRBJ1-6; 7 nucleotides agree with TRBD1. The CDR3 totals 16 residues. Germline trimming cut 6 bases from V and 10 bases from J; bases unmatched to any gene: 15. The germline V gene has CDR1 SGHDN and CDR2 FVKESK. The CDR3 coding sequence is TGTGCCAGCAGGCCTGACAGGGCGGTGGACCCCTCACCCCTCCACTTT. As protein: CASRPDRAVDPSPLHF.

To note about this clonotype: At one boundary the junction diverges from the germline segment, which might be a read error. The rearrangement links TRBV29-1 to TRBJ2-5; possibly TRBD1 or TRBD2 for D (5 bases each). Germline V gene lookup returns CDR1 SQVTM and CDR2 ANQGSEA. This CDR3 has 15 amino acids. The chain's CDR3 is CSMRGTHGGQETQHF. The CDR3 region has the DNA TGCAGCATGAGGGGAACCCACGGCGGCCAAGAAACCCAGCACTTC.

In DNA form, the CDR3 reads TGCGCCAGCAGCTTGGCCGAGGGTCCCACCGGGGAGCTGTTTTTT. Protein: CASSLAEGPTGELFF. The V gene is TRBV5-1, the J gene TRBJ2-2, with D tentatively TRBD2 (5 bases). CDR1 and CDR2 from the germline V gene are SGHRS and YFSETQ. The CDR3 is 15 residues long. V gave up 0 bases and J gave up 4 bases, with 10 bases separating them.

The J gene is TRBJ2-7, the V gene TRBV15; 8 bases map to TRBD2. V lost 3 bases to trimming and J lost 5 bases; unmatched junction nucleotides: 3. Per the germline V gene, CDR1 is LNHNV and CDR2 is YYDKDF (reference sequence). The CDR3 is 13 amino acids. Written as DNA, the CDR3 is TGTGCCACCAGCAGTACACTAGCGGACGAGCAGTACTTC. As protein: CATSSTLADEQYF.

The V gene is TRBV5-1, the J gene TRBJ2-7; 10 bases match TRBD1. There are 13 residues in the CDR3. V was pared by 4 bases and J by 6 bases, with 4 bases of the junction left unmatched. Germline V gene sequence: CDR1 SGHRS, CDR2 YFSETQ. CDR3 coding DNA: TGCGCCAGCAGCCCAGGACAGGGGGTCGAGCAGTACTTC. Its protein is CASSPGQGVEQYF.

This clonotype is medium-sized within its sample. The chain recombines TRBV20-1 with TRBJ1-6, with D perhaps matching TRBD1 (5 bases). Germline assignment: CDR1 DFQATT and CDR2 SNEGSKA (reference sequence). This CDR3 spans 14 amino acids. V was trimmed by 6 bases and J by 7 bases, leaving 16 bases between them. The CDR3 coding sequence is TGCAGTGCACCCCTGGGACGGACGAATTCACCCCTCCACTTT. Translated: CSAPLGRTNSPLHF.

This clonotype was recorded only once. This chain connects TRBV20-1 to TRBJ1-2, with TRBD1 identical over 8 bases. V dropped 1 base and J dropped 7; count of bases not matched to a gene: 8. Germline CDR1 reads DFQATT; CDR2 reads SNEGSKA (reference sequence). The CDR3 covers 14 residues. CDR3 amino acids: CSARAIGQGSGYTF. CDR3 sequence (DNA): TGCAGTGCTAGAGCTATAGGACAGGGCTCTGGCTACACCTTC.

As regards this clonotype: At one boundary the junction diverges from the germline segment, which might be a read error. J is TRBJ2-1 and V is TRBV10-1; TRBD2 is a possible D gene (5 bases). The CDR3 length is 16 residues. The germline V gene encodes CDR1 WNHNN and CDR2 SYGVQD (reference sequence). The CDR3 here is CASSQSGDSSYNEQLF. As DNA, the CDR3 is TGCGCCAGCAGCCAGAGCGGAGATAGCTCCTACAATGAGCAGCTCTTC.

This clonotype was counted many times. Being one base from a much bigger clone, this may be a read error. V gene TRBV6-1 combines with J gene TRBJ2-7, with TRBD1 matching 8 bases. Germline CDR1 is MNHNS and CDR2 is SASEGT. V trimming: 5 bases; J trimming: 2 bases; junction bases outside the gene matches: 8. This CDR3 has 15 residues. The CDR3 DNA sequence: TGTGCCAGCAGTTTTACCCAGGGGGCAGCCTACGAGCAGTACTTC. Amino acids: CASSFTQGAAYEQYF.

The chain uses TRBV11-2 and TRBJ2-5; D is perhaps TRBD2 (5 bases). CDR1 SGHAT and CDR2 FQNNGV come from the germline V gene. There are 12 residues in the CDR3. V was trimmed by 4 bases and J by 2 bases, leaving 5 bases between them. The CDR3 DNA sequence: TGTGCCAGCAGCTCGGGACAAGAGACCCAGTACTTC. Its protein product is CASSSGQETQYF.

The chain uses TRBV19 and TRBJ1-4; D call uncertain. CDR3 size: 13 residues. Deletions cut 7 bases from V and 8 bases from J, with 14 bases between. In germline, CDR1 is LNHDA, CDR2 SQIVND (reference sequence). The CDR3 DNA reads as TGTGCCAGTACATCCCTGCCGGGCGAAAAACTGTTTTTT. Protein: CASTSLPGEKLFF.

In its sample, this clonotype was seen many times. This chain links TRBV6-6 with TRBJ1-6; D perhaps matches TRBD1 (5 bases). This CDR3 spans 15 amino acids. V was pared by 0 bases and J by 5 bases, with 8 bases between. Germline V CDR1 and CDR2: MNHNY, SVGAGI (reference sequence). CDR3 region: CASSYSGEDNSPLHF. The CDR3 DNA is TGTGCCAGCAGTTACTCGGGGGAAGATAATTCACCCCTCCACTTT.

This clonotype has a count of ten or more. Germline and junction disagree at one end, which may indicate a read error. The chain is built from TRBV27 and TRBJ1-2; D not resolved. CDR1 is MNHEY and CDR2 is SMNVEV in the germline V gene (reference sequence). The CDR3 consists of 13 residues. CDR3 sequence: CASSSGTAYGYTF. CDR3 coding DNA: TGTGCCAGCAGTTCGGGAACAGCCTATGGTTACACCTTC.

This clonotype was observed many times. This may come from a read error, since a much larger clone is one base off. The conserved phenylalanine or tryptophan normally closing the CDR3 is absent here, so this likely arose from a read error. CDR3 sequence: CASSLQGGLAGGKNEQFL. The CDR3 coding sequence is TGTGCCAGCAGCTTACAGGGGGGACTAGCGGGAGGTAAGAATGAGCAGTTCCTC. The rearrangement joins TRBV7-2 to TRBJ2-1, with 15 bases that match TRBD2. Losses at the gene ends were 2 bases for V and 7 bases for J; bases not matched to a gene: 9. CDR1 and CDR2 (germline): SGHTA, FQGNSA. The CDR3 is made up of 18 amino acids.

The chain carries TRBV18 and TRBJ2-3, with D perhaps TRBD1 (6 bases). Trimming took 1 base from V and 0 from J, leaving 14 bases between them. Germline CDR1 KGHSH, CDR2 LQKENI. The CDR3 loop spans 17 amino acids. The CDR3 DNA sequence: TGTGCCAGCTCACCACAGGCCCCAGGGGCAAGCACAGATACGCAGTATTTT. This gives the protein CASSPQAPGASTDTQYF.